The source of this T cell receptor (beta chain) is a study of blood T cell repertoires in COVID-19. Turning to the study itself: Samples came from the United States, Italy and Spain, spanning acute and convalescent COVID-19. The cDNA or gDNA used as material had been derived from T cells, B-cell-depleted T cells, or PBMCs.

J gave up 13 bases and V 4 bases, and 11 bases lay outside the gene matches. Per germline, CDR1 SGDLS and CDR2 YYNGEE. The CDR3 extends over 14 amino acids. TCRdb's copy holds only in-frame clones and misses some; the assay was immunoSEQ multiplex PCR. The table records about 120,000 clones, less than 90% of them present only once. This sequence joins TRBV9 and TRBJ1-6; 7 bases line up with TRBD1. The sample comprised peripheral blood. The sequence was collected from a man aged 25 to 40 with acute or convalescent COVID-19. CDR3 sequence reads: CASSLDRAGGPLHF. The CDR3 DNA sequence: TGTGCCAGCAGCCTAGACAGGGCCGGGGGGCCCCTCCACTTT.